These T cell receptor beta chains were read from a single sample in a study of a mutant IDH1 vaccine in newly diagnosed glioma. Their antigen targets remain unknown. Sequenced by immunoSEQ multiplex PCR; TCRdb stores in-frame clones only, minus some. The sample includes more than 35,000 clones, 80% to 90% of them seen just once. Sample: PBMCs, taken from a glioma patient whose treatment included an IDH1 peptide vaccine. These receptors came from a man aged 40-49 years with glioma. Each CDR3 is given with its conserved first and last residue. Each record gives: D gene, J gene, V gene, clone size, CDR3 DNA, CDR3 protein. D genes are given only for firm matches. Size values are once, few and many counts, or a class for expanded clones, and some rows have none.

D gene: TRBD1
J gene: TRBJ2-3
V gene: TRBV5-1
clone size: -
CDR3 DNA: TGCGCCAGCAGCTTGTGGGACAGGACGACAGATACGCAGTATTTT
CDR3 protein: CASSLWDRTTDTQYF

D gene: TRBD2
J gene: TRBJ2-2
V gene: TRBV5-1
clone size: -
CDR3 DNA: TGCGCCAGCAGCTTGGCCCTAGCGGGCGGGGAGCTGTTTTTT
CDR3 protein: CASSLALAGGELFF

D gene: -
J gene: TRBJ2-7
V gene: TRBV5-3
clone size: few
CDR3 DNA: TGTGCCAGAAGCCTTACAGGGTACCACGAGCAGTACTTC
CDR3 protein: CARSLTGYHEQYF

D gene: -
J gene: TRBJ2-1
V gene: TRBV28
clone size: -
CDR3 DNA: TGTGCCAGCAGTTCCACCGGGACATGGCAGGGCAATGAGCAGTTCTTC
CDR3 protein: CASSSTGTWQGNEQFF

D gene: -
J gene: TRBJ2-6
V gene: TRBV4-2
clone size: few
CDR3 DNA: TGTGCCAGCAGCCAAGTGTCGAAAGTTCTGATCTCTGGGGCCAACGTCCTGACTTTC
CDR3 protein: CASSQVSKVLISGANVLTF

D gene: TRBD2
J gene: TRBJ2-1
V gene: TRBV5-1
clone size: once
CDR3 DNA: TGCGCCAGCAGCTGGGGTGCTAGCGGCATTTCCTACAATGAGCAGTTCTTC
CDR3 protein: CASSWGASGISYNEQFF

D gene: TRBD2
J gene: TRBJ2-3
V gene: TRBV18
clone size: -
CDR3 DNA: TGTGCCAGCTCACCCCGGGGGGGGGACACAGATACGCAGTATTTT
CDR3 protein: CASSPRGGDTDTQYF

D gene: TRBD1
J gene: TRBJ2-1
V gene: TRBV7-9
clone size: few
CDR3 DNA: TGTGCCAGCAGCCTCGGGACAGGGAGCCGTAGGGAATTCTTC
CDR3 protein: CASSLGTGSRREFF

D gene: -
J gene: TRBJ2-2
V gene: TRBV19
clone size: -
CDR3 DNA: TGTGCCAGCTACTCCGGGTGGCGGTTTAGCGCCGGGGAGCTGTTTTTT
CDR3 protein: CASYSGWRFSAGELFF

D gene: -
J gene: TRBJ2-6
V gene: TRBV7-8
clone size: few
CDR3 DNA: TGTGCCAGCATTCTTCCCAGGGGTTATGGGGCCAACGTCCTGACTTTC
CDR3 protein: CASILPRGYGANVLTF

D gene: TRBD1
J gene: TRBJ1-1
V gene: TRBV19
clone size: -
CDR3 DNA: TGTGCCAGTAGTCGAACAGGGGGTGGCACTGAAGCTTTCTTT
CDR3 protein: CASSRTGGGTEAFF

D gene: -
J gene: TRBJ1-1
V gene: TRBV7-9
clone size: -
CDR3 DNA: TGTGCCAGCAGCTTGGGCAGGGTAGGAACTGAAGCTTTCTTT
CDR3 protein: CASSLGRVGTEAFF

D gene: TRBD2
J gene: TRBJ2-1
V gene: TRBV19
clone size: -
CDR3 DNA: TGTGCCAGTAGTGGACCAGGACTAGCGGGAGTTGAGCAGTTCTTC
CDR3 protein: CASSGPGLAGVEQFF

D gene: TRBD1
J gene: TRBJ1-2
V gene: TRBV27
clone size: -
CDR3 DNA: TGTGCCAGCAGTTTACGGGACAGAGAGAACTATGGCTACACCTTC
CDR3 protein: CASSLRDRENYGYTF

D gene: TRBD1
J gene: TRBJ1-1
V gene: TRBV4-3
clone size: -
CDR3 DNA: TGCGCCAGCAGCCAAGGGACAGGCTGGTTAAGCACTGAAGCTTTCTTT
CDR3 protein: CASSQGTGWLSTEAFF

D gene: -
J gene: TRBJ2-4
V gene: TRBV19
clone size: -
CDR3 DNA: TGTGCCAGTCGAGACGGCCTCCCCAACATTCAGTACTTC
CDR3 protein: CASRDGLPNIQYF

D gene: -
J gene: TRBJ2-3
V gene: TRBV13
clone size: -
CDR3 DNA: TGTGCCAGCAGCTTAGCTGCTCAGGGTGGCGCAGATACGCAGTATTTT
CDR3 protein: CASSLAAQGGADTQYF

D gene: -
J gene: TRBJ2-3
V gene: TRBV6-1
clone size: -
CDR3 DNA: TGTGCCAGCAGTGGGGTGGCATGGGGCAGCTTCTACACAGATACGCAGTATTTT
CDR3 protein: CASSGVAWGSFYTDTQYF

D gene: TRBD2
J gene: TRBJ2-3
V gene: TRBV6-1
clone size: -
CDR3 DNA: TGTGCTGGCCGGGAGGGGGGGACAGATACGCAGTATTTT
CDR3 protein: CAGREGGTDTQYF

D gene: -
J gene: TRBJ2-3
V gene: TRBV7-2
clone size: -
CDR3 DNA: TGTGCCAGCAGCTCTCGACTAGTTGATACGCAGTATTTT
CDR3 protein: CASSSRLVDTQYF

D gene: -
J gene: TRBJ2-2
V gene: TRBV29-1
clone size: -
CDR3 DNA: TGCAGCGTTCTTCGACAGAGGACCGGGGAGCTGTTTTTT
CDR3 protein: CSVLRQRTGELFF

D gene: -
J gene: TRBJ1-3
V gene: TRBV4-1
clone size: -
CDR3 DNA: TGCGCCAGCAGCCAAGATAGACCGAGCTCTGGAAACACCATATATTTT
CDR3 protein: CASSQDRPSSGNTIYF

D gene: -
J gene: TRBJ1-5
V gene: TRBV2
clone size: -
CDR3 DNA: TGTGCCAGCAGTGTACAGGGAAATCAGCCCCAGCATTTT
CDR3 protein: CASSVQGNQPQHF

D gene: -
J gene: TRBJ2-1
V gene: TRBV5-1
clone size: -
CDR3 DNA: TGCGCCAGCAGCTTGGCGACCGGCCGACGGCCGGGTGAGCAGTTCTTC
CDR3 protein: CASSLATGRRPGEQFF

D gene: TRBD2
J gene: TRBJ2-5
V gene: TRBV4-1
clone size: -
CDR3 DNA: TGCGCCAGCCGCAGGAGGCTAGCGGGAGGGAAAGAGACCCAGTACTTC
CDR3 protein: CASRRRLAGGKETQYF

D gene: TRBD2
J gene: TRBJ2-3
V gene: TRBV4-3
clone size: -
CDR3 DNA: TGCGCCAGCAGCCAACAAAGCGGGAGAACAGATACGCAGTATTTT
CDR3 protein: CASSQQSGRTDTQYF

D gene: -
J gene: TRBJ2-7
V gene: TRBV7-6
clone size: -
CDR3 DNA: TGTGCCAGCAGCTTAAATTTGCACGAGCAGTACTTC
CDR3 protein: CASSLNLHEQYF

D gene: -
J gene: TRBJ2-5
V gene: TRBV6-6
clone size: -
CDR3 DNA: TGTGCCAGCGGCGCTACCCAAGAGACCCAGTACTTC
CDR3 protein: CASGATQETQYF

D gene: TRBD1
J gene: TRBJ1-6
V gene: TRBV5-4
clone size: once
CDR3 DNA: TGTGCCAGCAGCTTGATGGACAGGGGAAAATCACCCCTCCACTTT
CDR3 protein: CASSLMDRGKSPLHF

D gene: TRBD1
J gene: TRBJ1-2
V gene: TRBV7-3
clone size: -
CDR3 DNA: TGTGCCAGCAGCTCGGGACAGAACTATGGCTACACCTTC
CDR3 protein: CASSSGQNYGYTF

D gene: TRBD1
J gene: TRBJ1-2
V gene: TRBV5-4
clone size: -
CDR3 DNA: TGTGCCAGCAGCTGGGGACAGGGAGTTGATGGCTACACCTTC
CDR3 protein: CASSWGQGVDGYTF

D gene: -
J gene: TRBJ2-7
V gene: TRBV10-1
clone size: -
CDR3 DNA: TGCGCCAGCAGTGAAGGTCAACAATCCTACGAGCAGTACTTC
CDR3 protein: CASSEGQQSYEQYF